This TCR beta chain is from a study of cytomegalovirus exposure and HLA in healthy donors (dated 2017 in TCRdb). Concerning the study at large: In an earlier analysis of 587 of the donors, less than 350 Gb of sequence data and approximately 100 million unique TCR beta sequences from about 179 million T cells were reported. Roughly 300 gigabases of sequencing data and about 92 million unique TCR sequences made up an early release that covered several hundred HLA-typed donors. Among the roughly 370 genotyped donors, 75% to 90% belonged to the genetic ancestry cluster associated with self-reported Caucasian donors. The aim of the study was to test whether cataloging public T cell receptors could identify signatures of past pathogen exposure. The study profiled the T cell repertoires of 500 to 800 subjects by immunosequencing and related them to cytomegalovirus serostatus. Besides the first cohort of 666 subjects, a separate validation cohort made up of some 110 different subjects was used. To predict cytomegalovirus infection status, the study combined high-throughput TCR immunosequencing, statistical association of individual TCRs with disease status, and machine learning. A later analysis re-analyzed previously published TCR beta repertoires from 666 donors and added high-resolution HLA genotyping to study TCR occurrence patterns. In the later analysis, no new phenotypic data were used to find candidate immune exposures; instead, reliance was placed on TCR beta sequences and their occurrence across donors. An earlier analysis of 587 of the donors used high-throughput TCR beta sequencing to judge whether each TCR beta V gene segment behaved as functional or pseudogenic. Donor age, sex, ethnicity and CMV serostatus were compiled together with the repertoire data. In a later genetic analysis, genome-wide SNP genotypes for about three fifths of the roughly 670 donors were used, and that subset was treated as a discovery cohort. Every discovery cohort repertoire had been produced on one sequencing platform. Both class I and class II loci were covered by HLA typing, at four-digit resolution. The number of donors typed differed by locus, with roughly 629-640 for A, B, C, DRB1 and DQB1, roughly 520 for DQA1, 600 to 610 for DPA1, and 450 to 480 for DPB1. Several DR-DQ haplotypes were handled as single units for association and clustering because linkage in the cohort was strong. Among some 400 genotyped donors of the cohort, an average of approximately 220,000 unique TCR beta nucleotide sequences was sequenced per donor, of which roughly 17% were non-productive. What the authors observed across the whole study: This cohort had only TCR beta chains sequenced, and the lack of alpha or paired-chain data limited which features could be detected. Correlated functional status among segregating V segments might reflect linkage disequilibrium, but an unknown experimental factor could not be ruled out. In a later genetic analysis, fewer N-insertions in productive TCRs were reported among donors in an Asian-associated ancestry cluster than the roughly 700-donor mean. Strong co-occurrence of HLA alleles, especially DR and DQ, made assigning TCR associations to individual alleles difficult. The authors suggested that the approach could potentially be extended to other disease states and immunological phenotypes. The classifier was reported to diagnose cytomegalovirus status with high specificity and sensitivity in both the original cohort and the validation cohort. In a later analysis, HLA-associated TCR beta chains were found to be more clonally expanded and to have lower generation probabilities than equally common non-associated chains. In a later analysis, around 17,000 TCR beta sequences were associated with specific HLA alleles at a false discovery rate of 0.05. Sequencing depth was assumed to be roughly uniform across donors in the presence/absence analyses, though that assumption may not hold. While some public TCRs were present in many individuals, most TCR sequences turned up only very rarely across donors. CMV serostatus was the only immune exposure information available for the cohort. Several of the top co-occurrence clusters appeared to be linked to parvovirus B19, influenza, CMV and Epstein-Barr virus, according to a later analysis. Some IMGT-functional V segments, including TRBV6-2 and TRBV6-3, could not be told apart with the 87-base-pair reads, so those segments were excluded. Most CMV-associated TCR beta chains appeared to be HLA-restricted in a later analysis, and the HLA associations seemed to be driven largely by CMV exposure. A few of the identified cytomegalovirus-associated TCR beta chains were confirmed in vitro to be specific for cytomegalovirus antigens. Because HLA typing was unavailable for some donors at each locus, only the typed subset was used in association tests. An earlier analysis of some 590 of the donors showed that most TCR beta V segments appeared in productive rearrangements either about 87% or about 30% of the time, which broadly matched IMGT annotations. Because counts were too low, approximately 18 rarely observed V segments, including chromosome 9 orphons, were excluded from the earlier analysis of roughly 580 of the donors. An association between a missense DCLRE1C variant and V-gene and J-gene trimming of TCR beta chains was found in a later genetic analysis and replicated in an independent cohort. A group of highly shared sequence variants was considered likely to be a technical artifact of the sequencing pipeline. A further reported finding was that TCR beta sequences accurately predicted the HLA-A and HLA-B alleles for most subjects in the first cohort. A total of 150 to 200 TCR beta chains were listed by the study as associated with cytomegalovirus. In a later analysis, TCR association rates were found to vary across HLA loci, with the most associated TCRs seen for DRB1 alleles and the fewest for HLA-C alleles.

The cohort comprised 550 to 700 healthy bone marrow donors. All cohort members were sampled while nominally healthy, although unrecorded immune exposures were likely present. The donor tested CMV seronegative, placing the donor among the 350 or so seronegative members of the cohort. A peripheral blood sample was collected from each donor, and TCR beta sequencing was performed on peripheral blood mononuclear cells. The Qiagen DNeasy Blood Extraction Kit was used to extract genomic DNA from the blood cell samples. The CDR3 contains 14 residues, cysteine and phenylalanine counted. The DNA shown is the 42-base CDR3, in frame from base 1. The V end gives up 8 bases and the J end 2 bases, leaving 3 bases in the junction not matched to a gene. Looking up the germline V gene yields CDR1 ENHRY and CDR2 SYGVKD. This clone was observed a few times. This clone's antigen is unknown. One base away there is no much larger clone; base qualities are not given.

The receptor library was made with the immunoSEQ multiplex PCR assay. For the multiplex PCR, a mixture combining 60 forward primers for TCR Vbeta segments and 13 reverse primers for TCR Jbeta segments was used. The CDR3 region of rearranged TCR beta genes was amplified from genomic DNA with a multiplex PCR assay. Amplified TCR beta libraries were sequenced as 87-base-pair reads on the Illumina HiSeq System. As for the original processing: Across the 500 to 700 repertoires, a later analysis counted 80 million or so unique TCR beta chains, approximately 12 million of which were shared by at least two donors. A nearest-neighbor algorithm error-corrected the raw reads and collapsed the reads into unique sequences, merging closely related sequences to remove PCR and sequencing errors. CDR3 sequences were aligned to IMGT reference sequences to assign V, D and J gene segments. For a sequence to be retained, at least a six-nucleotide match to both a V gene segment and a J gene segment was required. A rearrangement counted as productive if the CDR3 had no stop codons and remained in frame with V and J, and every other rearrangement counted as non-productive. Following IMGT convention, CDR3 was defined as the stretch from the second conserved V-encoded cysteine up to the conserved J-encoded phenylalanine. In an earlier analysis of around 540 of the donors, sequences lacking an unambiguous match to a single V gene segment were excluded. In an earlier analysis of roughly 500 of the donors, V segments were called functional above 56.7% productive rearrangements and were called segregating when the between-donor standard deviation exceeded 5%. A statistical classification framework was built to diagnose cytomegalovirus status from the catalog of TCR beta chain sequences. In a later analysis, V and J genes were assigned by comparing TCR nucleotide sequences against IMGT/GENE-DB human TR gene sequences. The TCRdist pipeline was used in a later analysis to assign CDR3 sequences and most-parsimonious VDJ recombination scenarios. A later analysis defined each TCR beta chain by its CDR3 amino acid sequence plus V-gene family, and excluded reads lacking a unique V-gene family. In a later analysis, fewer than 600 highly shared, low-generation-probability nucleotide sequences were removed to address suspected cross-contamination and a sequencing artifact. For each public chain, a later analysis derived a clonal expansion index from normalized ranks of inferred template counts within each repertoire. In a later analysis, generation probabilities were computed using a VDJ recombination model fitted to out-of-frame rearrangements, and the results were checked against IGoR. Hypergeometric tests were used in a later analysis to score TCR-TCR, TCR-HLA and TCR-CMV co-occurrence, with a repertoire-size bias correction applied to the TCR pairs. To estimate false discovery rates, a later analysis permuted the HLA or CMV assignments 20 times. A later analysis grouped co-occurring TCRs with DBSCAN, adding TCRdist sequence similarity when clustering within HLA-allele-positive subsets. Co-occurrence clustering excluded repertoires with fewer than 30,000 or more than 120,000 public chains, plus five with anomalous nucleotide sharing. TCRdb holds this immuneACCESS table with in-frame rearrangements only. Some clones are missing; in checked studies, unresolved V genes explain under half, and the rest has no known cause. The V and J calls and clone size come from that table; D and trimming were worked out from the DNA. The sample profile shows about 130,000 clones; roughly 80% of them were found once. Together, the top ten hold roughly 4% of the sample.

This receptor was obtained from a middle-aged woman in good health and CMV-seronegative. Sample: PBMCs. Recombination connected TRBV10-3 to TRBJ1-3, and TRBD1 aligns with 10 junction nucleotides. The CDR3 region reads CAIGTGATGNTIYF. The DNA sequence is as follows: TGTGCCATCGGGACAGGGGCCACTGGAAACACCATATATTTT.